Shown below are 27 T cell receptor beta chains from a single sample sequenced in a study of blood T cell repertoires in COVID-19. TCRdb's table, derived via immunoSEQ multiplex PCR, lists solely in-frame clones and lacks some. This table has around 110,000 clones, roughly 83% appearing once. The sample was peripheral blood. These receptors came from a man in his thirties or forties with acute or convalescent COVID-19.

The rearrangement joins TRBV15 to TRBJ2-1, with D possibly matching TRBD2 (5 bases). Germline CDR1 reads LNHNV; CDR2 reads YYDKDF (reference sequence). Trimming pared 3 bases from V and 9 bases from J, leaving 9 bases between. The CDR3 spans 12 residues. The CDR3 spells CATSRRVGEQFF. The CDR3 bases are TGTGCCACCAGCAGGCGGGTCGGTGAGCAGTTCTTC.

V usage is TRBV11-1 and J usage is TRBJ1-1; the D gene is possibly TRBD1 (5 bases). Trimming took 1 base from V and 7 from J, leaving 10 bases between them. This CDR3 comprises 13 residues. Germline CDR1 and CDR2: SGHAT and FQDESV (reference sequence). The CDR3 nucleotides read TGTGCCAGCAGCTTAGGAACAGGCTATGAAGCTTTCTTT. This gives the protein CASSLGTGYEAFF.

The chain couples TRBV13 to TRBJ2-5; TRBD2 agrees at 11 bases. Losses at the gene ends were 5 bases for V and 4 bases for J; bases not matched to a gene: 9. The CDR3 spans 16 residues. Germline values: CDR1 PRHDT, CDR2 FYEKMQ (reference sequence). CDR3 protein: CASSPTLAGDRETQYF. CDR3 nucleotide sequence: TGTGCCAGCAGCCCAACACTAGCGGGGGACCGAGAGACCCAGTACTTC.

The chain combines TRBV6-5 with TRBJ1-2; 7 nucleotides line up with TRBD1. V lost 4 bases, J lost 0 bases, and 2 bases stayed unmatched. Germline values: CDR1 MNHEY, CDR2 SVGAGI. The CDR3 has 14 amino acids. The CDR3 DNA reads TGTGCCAGCAGTTCTGGACAGGCTAACTATGGCTACACCTTC. Protein: CASSSGQANYGYTF.

The chain combines TRBV7-2 with TRBJ2-7; 10 nucleotides match TRBD2. This CDR3 is 13 amino acids long. Germline CDR1 is SGHTA and CDR2 is FQGNSA. V gave up 5 bases and J gave up 4 bases; unmatched junction bases: 2. CDR3 protein: CASSRTSGYEQYV. CDR3 sequence (DNA): TGTGCCAGCAGCCGGACTAGCGGATACGAGCAGTACGTC.

This clone was observed once. The CDR3 loop reads CASSHWDRENEQYV. The CDR3 DNA reads as TGTGCCAGCAGTCATTGGGACAGGGAAAACGAGCAGTACGTC. V is TRBV28 and J is TRBJ2-7; the match to TRBD1 covers 9 bases. Germline loops: CDR1 MDHEN, CDR2 SYDVKM. V trimming: 5 bases; J trimming: 5 bases; junction bases outside the gene matches: 7. CDR3 length: 14 amino acids.

The chain couples TRBV5-8 to TRBJ2-3, with D perhaps TRBD1 (6 bases). V was trimmed by 3 bases and J by 4 bases, leaving 27 bases between them. CDR1 is SGHTS, CDR2 YDEGEE, per germline. The CDR3 is 19 residues long. This chain's CDR3 is CASSSGLGAGRSRADTQYF. As DNA, the CDR3 is TGTGCCAGCAGCTCTGGGTTGGGGGCCGGGCGGTCTCGAGCAGATACGCAGTATTTT.

The gene calls are TRBV12-3 or TRBV12-4 and TRBJ2-1; possibly TRBD1 for D (5 bases). V was cut by 5 bases and J by 10 bases, with 12 bases left in between. The CDR3 is made up of 12 amino acids. CDR3 region: CASSPSRTEQFF. The CDR3 region has the DNA TGTGCCAGCAGTCCATCCCGGACAGAGCAGTTCTTC.

This chain connects TRBV4-2 to TRBJ2-5, with TRBD2 as a possible D gene (7 bases). CDR3 length: 14 amino acids. Trimming removed 1 base from V and 5 bases from J, with 11 bases in between. Germline V gives CDR1 LGHNA, CDR2 YNFKEQ. The CDR3 DNA follows: TGTGCCAGCAGCCAAGGTCGGGGGGCGGAGACCCAGTACTTC. Encoded protein: CASSQGRGAETQYF.

The genes are TRBV6-5 and TRBJ1-6; D might be TRBD1 (5 bases). CDR3 length: 15 residues. V shed 7 bases and J shed 14 bases, with 24 bases lying between them. Germline V gene sequence: CDR1 MNHEY, CDR2 SVGAGI. Here the CDR3 DNA reads TGTGCCAGCACTCCGACGGGGGTAACGGGGGTCACCCTCCACTTT. It yields the protein CASTPTGVTGVTLHF.

A note on this clone: Mismatch with germline at one junction end may stem from a read error. The chain recombines TRBV4-3 with TRBJ2-7, with 11 bases matching TRBD2. This CDR3 has 15 amino acids. Germline CDR1 is LGHNA and CDR2 is YSLEER. CDR3 sequence (DNA): TGCGCCAGCGGCCACCTAGCGGGGGGATCCTACGAGCAGTACTTC. Encoded protein: CASGHLAGGSYEQYF.

The chain is built from TRBV11-2 and TRBJ1-2; tentatively, D is TRBD1 (6 bases). Trimming took off 5 bases at V and 3 bases at J, with 19 bases between the two ends. The CDR3 has 16 amino acids. Germline lookup yields CDR1 SGHAT and CDR2 FQNNGV. The CDR3 nucleotides are TGTGCCAGCAGCCCAATTACAGGGAGAGGGGACTATGGCTACACCTTC. Protein sequence: CASSPITGRGDYGYTF.

The chain combines TRBV3-1 (or the pseudogene TRBV3-2) with TRBJ1-4; D unresolved. Per germline, CDR1 LGHDT and CDR2 YNNKEL (reference sequence). V was clipped by 0 bases and J by 8 bases, with 10 bases between them. This CDR3 comprises 14 residues. Written as DNA, the CDR3 is TGTGCCAGCAGCCAAGACCCGGGATCGGAAAAACTGTTTTTT. This gives the protein CASSQDPGSEKLFF.

V is TRBV2 and J is TRBJ2-7, with 10 bases matching TRBD2. CDR1 and CDR2 from the germline V gene are SNHLY and FYNNEI. The V segment lost 5 bases and the J segment 7 bases; nucleotides outside the gene matches: 8. The CDR3 runs 14 residues. As DNA, the CDR3 is TGTGCCAGCAGTCTAGCGGGAGTGTTTGGGGAGCAGTACGTC. Its protein product is CASSLAGVFGEQYV.

The rearrangement uses TRBV7-9 and TRBJ1-1, with D perhaps matching TRBD1 (5 bases). In germline, CDR1 is SEHNR, CDR2 FQNEAQ (reference sequence). The CDR3 length is 13 residues. Trimming stripped 5 bases from V and 3 bases from J, with 10 bases between. The CDR3 is CASSPSRDTEAFF. CDR3 nucleotides: TGTGCCAGCAGCCCGAGCAGGGACACTGAAGCTTTCTTT.

The chain uses TRBV6-5 and TRBJ1-6, with D possibly matching TRBD1 (5 bases). CDR3 length: 13 amino acids. Trimming took 8 bases from V and 9 from J, leaving 14 bases between them. Per germline, CDR1 MNHEY and CDR2 SVGAGI. The CDR3 protein is CASGPRGGSPLHF. The CDR3 DNA sequence: TGTGCCAGCGGACCGCGGGGGGGTTCACCCCTCCACTTT.

Comment on this clone: One base away lies a much larger clone, so this may be a sequencing read error. The chain couples TRBV6-6 to TRBJ1-1; no clear D gene. The V and J ends lost 5 bases and 2 bases respectively, with 9 bases between them. Germline CDR1 MNHNY, CDR2 SVGAGI (reference sequence). The CDR3 has 13 amino acids. In DNA, the CDR3 is TGTGCCAGCAGTGGGGAGGTTAACACTGAAGCTTTCTTT. This encodes CASSGEVNTEAFF.

The sample holds one count of this clone. The chain links TRBV2 to TRBJ1-1; D is unclear. CDR1 is SNHLY and CDR2 is FYNNEI in the germline V gene. The CDR3 runs to 11 residues. V was clipped by 7 bases and J by 3 bases, with 6 bases between them. CDR3 nucleotides: TGTGCCAGCATGAGGGACACTGAAGCTTTCTTT. Amino acid sequence: CASMRDTEAFF.

The CDR3 region is CSGDQAEKLFF. The CDR3 nucleotides are TGCAGCGGAGATCAAGCTGAAAAACTGTTTTTT. This chain links TRBV29-1 with TRBJ1-4, with D hard to call. CDR3 size: 11 residues. In germline, CDR1 is SQVTM, CDR2 ANQGSEA. V was shortened by 7 bases and J by 7 bases, with 10 bases between the two germline ends. The full variable domain, completed using reference TRBV29-1 and TRBJ1-4, is SAVISQKPSRDICQRGTSLTIQCQVDSQVTMMFWYRQQPGQSLTLIATANQGSEATYESGFVIDKFPISRPNLTFSTLTVSNMSPEDSSIYLCSGDQAEKLFFGSGTQLSVL.

With regard to this clone: Mismatch with germline at one junction end may stem from a read error. The chain has TRBV7-3 and TRBJ2-2, with D possibly being TRBD1 (5 bases). CDR1 is SGHTA, CDR2 FQGTGA, per germline. This CDR3 has 16 residues. The DNA of the CDR3 is TGTGCCAGCAGCTCAGCGACAGTTCCGGTCACCGGAGAGCTGTTTTTT. Protein sequence: CASSSATVPVTGELFF.

This clone was seen a single time. This chain uses TRBV5-1 with TRBJ2-7; weak D call: TRBD1 (6 bases). V was pared by 4 bases and J by 2 bases, with 13 bases between. The CDR3 consists of 14 residues. CDR1 is SGHRS and CDR2 is YFSETQ in the germline V gene. The chain's CDR3 is CASSPTPGAYEQYV. The CDR3 region has the DNA TGCGCCAGCAGCCCTACTCCAGGGGCCTACGAGCAGTACGTC.

The rearrangement joins TRBV6-5 to TRBJ2-7, with TRBD1 matching over 9 bases. V lost 2 bases, J lost 4 bases, and 6 bases stayed unmatched. Germline assignment: CDR1 MNHEY and CDR2 SVGAGI. This CDR3 contains 15 residues. This CDR3 is CASSYAQGALYEQYF. The CDR3 bases are TGTGCCAGCAGTTACGCACAGGGGGCGTTGTACGAGCAGTACTTC.

Of note for this clone: The identical CDR3 is also encoded by other nucleotide sequences in the sample. The chain is built from TRBV30 and TRBJ1-5; tentatively, D is TRBD1 (5 bases). The CDR3 contains 14 residues. The ends were cut back, 0 bases at V and 4 bases at J, with 10 bases in the middle. CDR1 GTSNPN and CDR2 SVGIG come from the germline V gene (reference sequence). CDR3 nucleotides: TGTGCCTGGAGTGTACTGGGGGGGAATCAGCCCCAGCATTTT. This gives the protein CAWSVLGGNQPQHF. Full variable domain (outside the CDR3, taken from reference TRBV30 and TRBJ1-5): SQTIHQWPATLVQPVGSPLSLECTVEGTSNPNLYWYRQAAGRGLQLLFYSVGIGQISSEVPQNLSASRPQDRQFILSSKKLLLSDSGFYLCAWSVLGGNQPQHFGDGTRLSIL.

The genes are TRBV6-6 and TRBJ2-7; 7 positions match TRBD1. Unmatched junction bases numbered 6, after V lost 2 bases and J lost 5 bases. CDR1 is MNHNY and CDR2 is SVGAGI in the germline V gene (reference sequence). CDR3 size: 14 residues. This CDR3 reads CASSYGTDTDEQYV. The CDR3 DNA is TGTGCCAGCAGTTACGGGACAGACACGGACGAGCAGTACGTC.

This clone was seen a few times. The chain uses TRBV27 and TRBJ1-6; no clear D gene. This CDR3 spans 14 amino acids. V was cut by 7 bases and J by 7 bases, with 14 bases left in between. Germline CDR1 is MNHEY and CDR2 is SMNVEV (reference sequence). CDR3 protein: CASTRYSGNSPLHF. Here the CDR3 DNA reads TGTGCCAGCACCCGGTACTCGGGGAATTCACCCCTCCACTTT.

The chain links TRBV27 to TRBJ1-3, with a possible D match to TRBD1 (5 bases). Looked up from germline, CDR1 is MNHEY and CDR2 is SMNVEV (reference sequence). This CDR3 spans 15 amino acids. V dropped 6 bases and J dropped 0 bases, with 12 bases sitting between them. Written as DNA, the CDR3 is TGTGCCAGCAGACCGGGGACTTACTCTGGAAACACCATATATTTT. Its translation: CASRPGTYSGNTIYF.

The chain links TRBV18 to TRBJ2-2, with 7 bases lining up with TRBD1. The CDR3 has 15 amino acids. In germline, CDR1 is KGHSH, CDR2 LQKENI. V gave up 3 bases and J gave up 0 bases; unmatched junction bases: 1. CDR3 coding DNA: TGTGCCAGCTCACCGGGACAGTCGAACACCGGGGAGCTGTTTTTT. Translation: CASSPGQSNTGELFF.